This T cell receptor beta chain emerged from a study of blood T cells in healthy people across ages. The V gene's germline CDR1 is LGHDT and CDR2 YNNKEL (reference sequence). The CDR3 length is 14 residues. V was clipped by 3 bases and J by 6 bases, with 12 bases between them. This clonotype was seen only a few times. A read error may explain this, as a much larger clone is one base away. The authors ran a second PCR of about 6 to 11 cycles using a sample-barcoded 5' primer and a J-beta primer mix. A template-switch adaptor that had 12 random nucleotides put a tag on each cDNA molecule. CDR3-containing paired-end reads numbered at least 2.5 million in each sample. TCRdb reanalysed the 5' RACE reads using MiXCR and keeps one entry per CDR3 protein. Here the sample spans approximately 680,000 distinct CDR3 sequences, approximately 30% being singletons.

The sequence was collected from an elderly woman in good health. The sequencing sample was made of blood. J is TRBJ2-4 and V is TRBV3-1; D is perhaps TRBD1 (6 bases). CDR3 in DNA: TGTGCCAGCAGCCAGGGGCTAGGGGGAAACATTCAGTACTTC. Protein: CASSQGLGGNIQYF.